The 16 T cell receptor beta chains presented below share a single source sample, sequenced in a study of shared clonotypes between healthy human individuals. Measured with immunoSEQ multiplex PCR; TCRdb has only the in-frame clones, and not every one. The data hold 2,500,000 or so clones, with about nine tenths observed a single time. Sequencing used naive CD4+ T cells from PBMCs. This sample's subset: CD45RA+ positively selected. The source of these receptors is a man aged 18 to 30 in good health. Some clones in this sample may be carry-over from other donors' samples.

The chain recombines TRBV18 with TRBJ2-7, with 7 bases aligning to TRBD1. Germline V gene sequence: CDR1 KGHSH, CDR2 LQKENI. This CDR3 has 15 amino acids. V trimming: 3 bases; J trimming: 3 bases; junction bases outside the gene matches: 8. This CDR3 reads CASSPSRDRDYEQYF. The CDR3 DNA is TGTGCCAGCTCACCCTCACGGGACAGAGACTACGAGCAGTACTTC.

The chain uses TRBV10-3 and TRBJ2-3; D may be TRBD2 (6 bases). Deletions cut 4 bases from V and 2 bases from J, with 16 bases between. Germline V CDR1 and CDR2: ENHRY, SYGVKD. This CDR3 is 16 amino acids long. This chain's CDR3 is CAISAEGRGPTDTQYF. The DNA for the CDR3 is TGTGCCATCAGTGCGGAGGGGCGGGGCCCCACAGATACGCAGTATTTT.

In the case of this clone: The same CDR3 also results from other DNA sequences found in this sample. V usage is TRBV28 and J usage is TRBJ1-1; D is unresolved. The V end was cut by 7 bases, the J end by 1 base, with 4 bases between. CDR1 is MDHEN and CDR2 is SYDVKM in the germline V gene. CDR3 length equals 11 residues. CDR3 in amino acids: CASIKNTEAFF. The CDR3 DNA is TGTGCCAGCATTAAGAACACTGAAGCTTTCTTT.

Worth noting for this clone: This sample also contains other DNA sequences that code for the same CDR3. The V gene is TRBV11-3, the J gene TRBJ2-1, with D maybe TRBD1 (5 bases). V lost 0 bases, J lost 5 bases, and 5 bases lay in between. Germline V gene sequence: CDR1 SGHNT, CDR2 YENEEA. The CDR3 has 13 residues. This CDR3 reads CASSLETDNEQFF. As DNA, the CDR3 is TGTGCCAGCAGCTTAGAGACAGACAATGAGCAGTTCTTC.

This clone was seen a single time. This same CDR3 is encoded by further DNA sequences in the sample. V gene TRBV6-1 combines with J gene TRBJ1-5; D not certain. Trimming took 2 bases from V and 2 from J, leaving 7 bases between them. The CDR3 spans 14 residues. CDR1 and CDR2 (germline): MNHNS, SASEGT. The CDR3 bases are TGTGCCAGCAGTGAACCGCAGGGCAATCAGCCCCAGCATTTT. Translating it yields CASSEPQGNQPQHF.

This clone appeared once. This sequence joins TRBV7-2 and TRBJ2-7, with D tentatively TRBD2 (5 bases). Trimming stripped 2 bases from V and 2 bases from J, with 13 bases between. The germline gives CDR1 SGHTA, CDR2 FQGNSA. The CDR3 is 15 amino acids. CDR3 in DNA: TGTGCCAGCAGCTTACTGAGACTACCCACCTACGAGCAGTACTTC. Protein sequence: CASSLLRLPTYEQYF.

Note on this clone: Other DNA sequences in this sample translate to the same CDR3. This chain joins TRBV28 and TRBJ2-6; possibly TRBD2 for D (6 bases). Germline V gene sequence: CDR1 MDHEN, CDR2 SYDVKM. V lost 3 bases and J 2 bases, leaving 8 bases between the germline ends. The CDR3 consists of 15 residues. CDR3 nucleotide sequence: TGTGCCAGCAGTTTGGCGGGGACTGGGGCCAACGTCCTGACTTTC. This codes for CASSLAGTGANVLTF.

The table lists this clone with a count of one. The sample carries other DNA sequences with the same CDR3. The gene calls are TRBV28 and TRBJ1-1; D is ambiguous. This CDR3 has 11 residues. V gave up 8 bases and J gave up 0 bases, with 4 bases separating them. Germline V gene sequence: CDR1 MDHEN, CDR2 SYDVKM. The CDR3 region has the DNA TGTGCCAGCTTATTGAACACTGAAGCTTTCTTT. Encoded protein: CASLLNTEAFF.

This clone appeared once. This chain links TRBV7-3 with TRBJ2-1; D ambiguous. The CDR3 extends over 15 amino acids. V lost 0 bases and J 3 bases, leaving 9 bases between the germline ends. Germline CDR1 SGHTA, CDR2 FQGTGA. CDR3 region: CASSLTRAGYNEQFF. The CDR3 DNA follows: TGTGCCAGCAGCTTAACTCGTGCCGGCTACAATGAGCAGTTCTTC.

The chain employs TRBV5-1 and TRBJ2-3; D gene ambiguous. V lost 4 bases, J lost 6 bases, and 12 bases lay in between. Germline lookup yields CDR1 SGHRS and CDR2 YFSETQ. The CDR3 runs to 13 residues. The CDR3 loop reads CASSLRTADTQYF. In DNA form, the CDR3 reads TGCGCCAGCAGCCTGAGAACGGCGGATACGCAGTATTTT.

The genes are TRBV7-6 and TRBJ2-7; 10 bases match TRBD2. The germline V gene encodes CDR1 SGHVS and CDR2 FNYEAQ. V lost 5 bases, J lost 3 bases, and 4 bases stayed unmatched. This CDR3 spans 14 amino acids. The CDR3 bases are TGTGCCAGCAGCCCTAGCGGGAGATTCTACGAGCAGTACTTC. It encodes CASSPSGRFYEQYF.

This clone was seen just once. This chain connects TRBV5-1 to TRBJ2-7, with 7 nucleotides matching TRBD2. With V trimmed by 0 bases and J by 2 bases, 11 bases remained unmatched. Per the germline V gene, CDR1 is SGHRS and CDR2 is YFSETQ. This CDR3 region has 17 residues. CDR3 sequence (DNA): TGCGCCAGCAGCTTGGAGGCCAGTGGGAGGGGCACCTACGAGCAGTACTTC. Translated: CASSLEASGRGTYEQYF. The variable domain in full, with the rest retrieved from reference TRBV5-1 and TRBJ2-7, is KAGVTQTPRYLIKTRGQQVTLSCSPISGHRSVSWYQQTPGQGLQFLFEYFSETQRNKGNFPGRFSGRQFSNSRSEMNVSTLELGDSALYLCASSLEASGRGTYEQYFGPGTRLTVT.

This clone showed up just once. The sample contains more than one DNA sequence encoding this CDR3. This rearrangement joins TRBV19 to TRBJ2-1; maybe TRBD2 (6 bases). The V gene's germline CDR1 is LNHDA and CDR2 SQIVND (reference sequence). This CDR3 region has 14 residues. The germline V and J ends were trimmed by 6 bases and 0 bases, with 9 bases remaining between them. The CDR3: CASSLGGSYNEQFF. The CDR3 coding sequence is TGTGCCAGTAGCCTCGGGGGCTCCTACAATGAGCAGTTCTTC.

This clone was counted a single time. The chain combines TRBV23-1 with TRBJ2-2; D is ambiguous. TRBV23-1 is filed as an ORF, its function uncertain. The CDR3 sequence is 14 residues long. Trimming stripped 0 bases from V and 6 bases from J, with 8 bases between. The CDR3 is CASSQSLGSGELFF. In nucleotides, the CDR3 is TGCGCCAGCAGTCAATCGTTAGGGTCCGGGGAGCTGTTTTTT.

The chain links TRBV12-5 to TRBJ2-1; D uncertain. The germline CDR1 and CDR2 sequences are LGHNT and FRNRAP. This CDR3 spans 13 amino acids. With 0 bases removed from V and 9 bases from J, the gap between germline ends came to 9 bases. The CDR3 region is CASGLVSLGEQFF. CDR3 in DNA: TGTGCTAGTGGTTTGGTATCGCTCGGTGAGCAGTTCTTC.

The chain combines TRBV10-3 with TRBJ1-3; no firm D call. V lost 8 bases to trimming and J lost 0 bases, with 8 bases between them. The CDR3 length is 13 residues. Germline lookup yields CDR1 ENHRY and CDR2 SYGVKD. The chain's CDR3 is CAIGGSSGNTIYF. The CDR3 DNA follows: TGTGCCATCGGCGGCAGCTCTGGAAACACCATATATTTT.